This record concerns one T cell receptor (beta chain) sequence. This receptor's antigen is unknown. Base-call qualities are not available, and no considerably larger clone is one nucleotide away. This specimen comes from a study of cytomegalovirus exposure and HLA in healthy donors listed by TCRdb under 2017. Regarding the research as a whole: An earlier analysis of several hundred of the donors reported approximately 280 Gb of sequence data and roughly 120 million unique TCR beta sequences obtained from some 200 million T cells. A later analysis re-analyzed previously published TCR beta repertoires from several hundred donors and added high-resolution HLA genotyping to study TCR occurrence patterns. To decide whether each TCR beta V gene segment behaved as functional or pseudogenic, an earlier analysis of some 540 of the donors relied on high-throughput TCR beta sequencing. Approximately 300 gigabases of sequencing data and approximately 85 million unique TCR sequences were included in an early release covering several hundred HLA-typed donors. On average, 235,054 unique TCR beta nucleotide sequences were sequenced per donor among more than 350 genotyped donors of the cohort, with around 19% of those sequences being non-productive. Rather than using new phenotypic data, the later analysis identified candidate immune exposures from TCR beta sequences and from how often those sequences occurred across donors. Typing coverage varied by locus: roughly 620-640 donors for A, B, C, DRB1 and DQB1; about 520 for DQA1; more than 600 for DPA1; around 490 for DPB1. HLA typing covered class I and class II loci at four-digit resolution. Roughly 5 DR-DQ haplotypes were handled as single units for association and clustering, since linkage in the cohort was strong. In a later genetic analysis, genome-wide SNP genotypes for about 65% of the roughly 700 donors were used, and that subset was treated as a discovery cohort. Of the 300 to 500 genotyped donors, less than 85% were placed in the genetic ancestry cluster associated with self-reported Caucasian donors. Along with the approximately 670-subject first cohort, a separate validation cohort of around 120 different subjects was used. Every repertoire in the discovery cohort had been generated on one and the same sequencing platform. The study combined high-throughput TCR immunosequencing, statistical association of individual TCRs with disease status, and machine learning to predict cytomegalovirus infection status. Alongside the repertoire data, information on donor age, sex, ethnicity and CMV serostatus was compiled. The study profiled the T cell repertoires of some 610 subjects by immunosequencing and related them to cytomegalovirus serostatus. The study aimed to test whether cataloging public T cell receptors could reveal signatures of past pathogen exposure. What the research found in general, with its limitations: Because HLA typing was unavailable for some donors at each locus, only the typed subset was used in association tests. Because counts were too low, some 17 rarely observed V segments, including chromosome 9 orphons, were left out of the earlier analysis of a few hundred of the donors. According to a later analysis, most CMV-associated TCR beta chains appeared to be HLA-restricted, and the HLA associations seemed to be driven largely by CMV exposure. In this cohort, only TCR beta chains were sequenced, and detectable features were limited by the absence of alpha or paired-chain data. It was suggested by the authors that the approach could potentially be generalized to other disease states and immunological phenotypes. The 87-base-pair reads could not distinguish some IMGT-functional V segments, including TRBV6-2 and TRBV6-3, so those segments were excluded. Most TCR sequences were seen in very few donors, while some public TCRs were found in many individuals. A later genetic analysis associated a missense DCLRE1C variant with V-gene and J-gene trimming of TCR beta chains, and an independent cohort replicated the association. The sequencing pipeline was judged likely to have produced a cluster of highly shared sequence variants as a technical artifact. In a later analysis, HLA-associated TCR beta chains were found to be more clonally expanded and to have lower generation probabilities than equally common non-associated chains. Broadly in line with IMGT annotations, most TCR beta V segments showed up in productive rearrangements about 90% or about 30% of the time in an earlier analysis of approximately 600 of the donors. The only immune exposure information available for the cohort was CMV serostatus. The study gave a list of some 150 TCR beta chains associated with cytomegalovirus. A further reported finding was that TCR beta sequences accurately predicted the HLA-A and HLA-B alleles for most subjects in the first cohort. In a later analysis, several top co-occurrence clusters were reported to appear linked to parvovirus B19, influenza, CMV and Epstein-Barr virus. Specific HLA alleles were associated with roughly 16,000 TCR beta sequences at a false discovery rate of 0.05 in a later analysis. Correlated functional status among segregating V segments might reflect linkage disequilibrium, but an unknown experimental factor could not be ruled out. In vitro tests confirmed that three of the cytomegalovirus-associated TCR beta chains recognize cytomegalovirus antigens. Strong co-occurrence of HLA alleles, especially DR and DQ, made assigning TCR associations to individual alleles difficult. The classifier was reported to diagnose cytomegalovirus status with high specificity and sensitivity in both the original and validation cohorts. According to a later analysis, TCR association rates differed among HLA loci, with DRB1 alleles showing the most associated TCRs and HLA-C alleles showing the fewest. Presence/absence analyses assumed roughly uniform sequencing depth across donors, an assumption that may not hold. In a later genetic analysis, fewer N-insertions in productive TCRs were reported among donors in an Asian-associated ancestry cluster than the approximately 710-donor mean.

The CDR3 covers 13 residues, taking in both the cysteine and the phenylalanine. The CDR3 DNA has 39 bases and is translated from base 1. CDR1 is given as GTSNPN and CDR2 as SVGIG, both from the germline V gene (reference sequence). V loses 3 bases, J loses 7 bases, and the germline ends lie 13 bases apart. The library relied on the immunoSEQ multiplex PCR assay. A mixture of 60 forward primers for TCR Vbeta segments and 13 reverse primers for TCR Jbeta segments was used in the multiplex PCR. The CDR3 region of rearranged TCR beta genes was amplified from genomic DNA by a multiplex PCR assay. On the Illumina HiSeq System, the amplified TCR beta libraries were sequenced as 87-base-pair reads. The published analysis was carried out like this. In a later analysis, tens of millions of unique TCR beta chains were counted across the 650 to 700 repertoires, and roughly 11 million of these chains were shared by at least two donors. Raw reads were error-corrected and collapsed into unique sequences by a nearest-neighbor algorithm in which closely related sequences were merged to remove PCR and sequencing errors. CDR3 sequences were aligned to IMGT reference sequences to assign V, D and J gene segments. For a sequence to be retained, a match of at least six nucleotides was required to both a V gene segment and a J gene segment. A rearrangement was called productive if the CDR3 had no stop codons and remained in frame with V and J, and every other rearrangement was called non-productive. CDR3 was defined by IMGT convention, running from the second conserved V-encoded cysteine to the conserved J-encoded phenylalanine. The earlier analysis of a few hundred of the donors excluded sequences that lacked an unambiguous match to a single V gene segment. An earlier analysis of 450 to 650 of the donors called V segments functional above 56.7% productive rearrangements and segregating when the between-donor standard deviation exceeded 5%. A statistical classification framework was developed to diagnose cytomegalovirus status using the catalog of TCR beta chain sequences. V and J gene assignment, in a later analysis, came from comparing TCR nucleotide sequences with IMGT/GENE-DB human TR gene sequences. In a later analysis, CDR3 sequences and most-parsimonious VDJ recombination scenarios were assigned using the TCRdist pipeline. In a later analysis, each TCR beta chain was defined by its CDR3 amino acid sequence together with its V-gene family, and reads without a unique V-gene family were excluded. To address suspected cross-contamination and a sequencing artifact, a later analysis removed a few hundred highly shared, low-generation-probability nucleotide sequences. In a later analysis, a clonal expansion index for each public chain was calculated from normalized within-repertoire ranks of inferred template counts. In a later analysis, generation probabilities were computed with a VDJ recombination model fitted to out-of-frame rearrangements, and the resulting probabilities were checked against IGoR. In a later analysis, hypergeometric tests were used to score TCR-TCR, TCR-HLA and TCR-CMV co-occurrence, with a repertoire-size bias correction applied to TCR pairs. A later analysis estimated false discovery rates by permuting HLA or CMV assignments 20 times. In a later analysis, co-occurring TCRs were grouped using DBSCAN, with TCRdist sequence similarity added in when clustering inside HLA-allele-positive subsets. For co-occurrence clustering, repertoires with fewer than 30,000 or more than 120,000 public chains were excluded, along with five repertoires with anomalous nucleotide sharing. The table was pulled from immuneACCESS by TCRdb, which kept in-frame rearrangements only. Such tables lose some clones; where checked, under half of the loss comes from unresolved V genes, and the rest has no known cause. That table supplies the V and J calls and clone size; D and trimming were determined from the DNA. For this sample the table gives around 190,000 clones, of which around 82% were detected only once. In total, the top ten clones hold under 3% of the sample.

In total, 500 to 700 healthy bone marrow donors made up the cohort. Cohort members were all nominally healthy when sampled, although unrecorded immune exposures were likely present. The donor tested CMV seronegative and was one of the 352 seronegative cohort members. A peripheral blood sample was collected from each donor, and TCR beta sequencing was performed on peripheral blood mononuclear cells. The Qiagen DNeasy Blood Extraction Kit was used to extract genomic DNA from the blood cell samples. This TCR was sampled from a woman under 40 in good health and CMV-seronegative. Sequences were obtained from PBMCs. Rearrangement joined TRBV30 to TRBJ1-5, with no D gene named confidently. The nucleotides are TGTGCCTGGAGCCTCCGGGTCGGGCAGCCCCAGCATTTT. This gives the protein CAWSLRVGQPQHF.